The 26 T cell receptor beta chains below all came from one sample that was sequenced in a study of shared clonotypes between healthy human individuals. Clones were read by immunoSEQ multiplex PCR, and TCRdb kept only the in-frame ones, dropping some. The sample lists about 1,800,000 clones; around 96% were seen once. Naive CD8 isolation took CD45RO-negative cells positively selected for CCR7 and excluded terminally differentiated effector memory CD45RA+ cells. Sequenced material: naive CD8+ T cells sorted from blood. The receptor set was obtained from a man between 18 and 29 years old in good health.

CDR3 sequence reads: CASSLGLAGVYNEQFF. CDR3 nucleotide sequence: TGTGCCAGCAGCTTAGGACTAGCGGGAGTATACAATGAGCAGTTCTTC. V and J are TRBV7-2 and TRBJ2-1, with TRBD2 matching over 12 bases. Germline values: CDR1 SGHTA, CDR2 FQGNSA. The CDR3 contains 16 residues. J was trimmed by 4 bases and V by 1 base; bases with no gene match: 2.

The chain links TRBV4-1 to TRBJ2-2; 7 bases line up with TRBD1. This CDR3 is 16 amino acids long. Per germline, CDR1 MGHRA and CDR2 YSYEKL. V shed 4 bases and J 1 base; nucleotides not matched to a gene: 6. CDR3 in DNA: TGCGCCAGCAGCCTACCGGGACAGAGGAACACCGGGGAGCTGTTTTTT. Residues: CASSLPGQRNTGELFF.

The gene calls are TRBV19 and TRBJ1-5, with 8 bases matching TRBD1. Losses at the gene ends were 4 bases for V and 3 bases for J; bases not matched to a gene: 5. The CDR3 covers 15 residues. Germline CDR1 LNHDA, CDR2 SQIVND (reference sequence). Here the CDR3 DNA reads TGTGCCAGTAGTACCCAGGGGGCGGACAATCAGCCCCAGCATTTT. Translated, it gives CASSTQGADNQPQHF.

The CDR3 is CASSQAAGDGTDTQYF. In DNA, the CDR3 is TGCGCCAGCAGCCAGGCCGCGGGGGACGGCACAGATACGCAGTATTTT. The gene calls are TRBV4-1 and TRBJ2-3; 7 bases align to TRBD2. The V gene end was trimmed by 3 bases and the J gene end by 1 base; junction bases not matched to a gene: 7. The CDR3 sequence is 16 residues long. The germline gives CDR1 MGHRA, CDR2 YSYEKL.

The rearrangement links TRBV27 to TRBJ1-4; no clear D gene. Between the trimmed V and J ends, which lost 2 bases and 7 bases, there was a span of 17 bases. The CDR3 spans 16 residues. Germline CDR1 reads MNHEY; CDR2 reads SMNVEV (reference sequence). Here the CDR3 reads CASSLGPLRASEKLFF. DNA for the CDR3: TGTGCCAGCAGTTTAGGGCCTCTACGGGCGAGTGAAAAACTGTTTTTT.

This clone was seen just once. CDR3 loop: CASSLDYSAGGSIQYF. The CDR3 DNA sequence: TGTGCCAGCAGCTTAGATTACTCCGCGGGGGGCAGCATTCAGTACTTC. The chain joins TRBV11-2 to TRBJ2-4; 8 nucleotides line up with TRBD2. This CDR3 is 16 amino acids long. V dropped 0 bases and J dropped 9; count of bases not matched to a gene: 10. Germline V CDR1 and CDR2: SGHAT, FQNNGV.

The chain employs TRBV4-1 and TRBJ2-7; 7 nucleotides agree with TRBD2. The V gene's germline CDR1 is MGHRA and CDR2 YSYEKL. V dropped 2 bases and J dropped 6; count of bases not matched to a gene: 7. The CDR3 totals 14 residues. In DNA, the CDR3 is TGCGCCAGCAGCCAACTGACTAGCAACCCCGAGCAGTACTTC. It yields the protein CASSQLTSNPEQYF.

The chain joins TRBV5-6 to TRBJ1-3; D remains unclear. V was trimmed by 3 bases and J by 2 bases, leaving 15 bases between them. Looked up from germline, CDR1 is SGHDT and CDR2 is YYEEEE. The CDR3 extends over 16 amino acids. The DNA of the CDR3 is TGTGCCAGCAGCTCGTCTTACTGGATAACTGGAAACACCATATATTTT. It yields the protein CASSSSYWITGNTIYF.

The chain recombines TRBV27 with TRBJ2-3; no reliable D call. V gave up 1 base and J gave up 4 bases, with 12 bases separating them. The CDR3 consists of 15 residues. Germline CDR1 and CDR2: MNHEY and SMNVEV (reference sequence). In DNA form, the CDR3 reads TGTGCCAGCAGTTTATTGTGGTATGGCGCAGATACGCAGTATTTT. Translation gives CASSLLWYGADTQYF.

The chain uses TRBV10-3 and TRBJ2-3; D perhaps matches TRBD1 (6 bases). The CDR3 extends over 15 amino acids. CDR1 ENHRY and CDR2 SYGVKD come from the germline V gene. V was shortened by 4 bases and J by 4 bases, with 15 bases between the two germline ends. DNA for the CDR3: TGTGCCATCAGTGGGCTAGGGGGAAACCCAGATACGCAGTATTTT. The encoded protein is CAISGLGGNPDTQYF.

The chain has TRBV11-2 and TRBJ2-7, with D possibly matching TRBD1 (6 bases). V lost 5 bases, J lost 3 bases, and 17 bases lay in between. Germline loops: CDR1 SGHAT, CDR2 FQNNGV. This CDR3 comprises 15 residues. The DNA of the CDR3 is TGTGCCAGCAGCCATAGGGACAACCCCTTCTACGAGCAGTACTTC. Protein sequence: CASSHRDNPFYEQYF.

The chain recombines TRBV25-1 with TRBJ2-2; TRBD2 agrees at 10 bases. The CDR3 contains 14 residues. Germline loops: CDR1 MGHDK, CDR2 SYGVNS. The J segment lost 6 bases and the V segment lost 4 bases, leaving 2 bases of the junction unmatched. This CDR3 is CASSAAGGSGELFF. The DNA of the CDR3 is TGTGCCAGCAGTGCAGCGGGAGGGTCCGGGGAGCTGTTTTTT.

V and J are TRBV11-2 and TRBJ2-5, with D hard to call. Trimming took off 1 base at V and 5 bases at J, with 11 bases between the two ends. The V gene's germline CDR1 is SGHAT and CDR2 FQNNGV. The CDR3 is 14 amino acids. The CDR3 DNA follows: TGTGCCAGCAGCTTAGTGGGCCCCCAGGAGACCCAGTACTTC. Protein: CASSLVGPQETQYF.

The chain is built from TRBV14 and TRBJ2-7; D possibly corresponds to TRBD1 (5 bases). The CDR3 extends over 13 amino acids. CDR1 is SGHDN and CDR2 is FVKESK in the germline V gene. The germline V and J ends were trimmed by 5 bases and 3 bases, with 11 bases remaining between them. In nucleotides, the CDR3 is TGTGCCAGCAGCTTCGGACACGTCTACGAGCAGTACTTC. Its translation: CASSFGHVYEQYF.

V is TRBV7-9 and J is TRBJ2-1, with 11 nucleotides matching TRBD2. Trimming removed 3 bases from V and 2 bases from J; junction bases left unmatched: 6. This CDR3 comprises 17 residues. The germline CDR1 and CDR2 sequences are SEHNR and FQNEAQ (reference sequence). As DNA, the CDR3 is TGTGCCAGCAGCTTTAGTAGCGGGGGGGCTACCTACAATGAGCAGTTCTTC. This translates into CASSFSSGGATYNEQFF.

In this sample, this clone turned up once. In nucleotides, the CDR3 is TGTGCCATCAGTGAGTCGACCAGCCCATATTCCGGCTATGGCTACACCTTC. Translated: CAISESTSPYSGYGYTF. This chain joins TRBV10-3 and TRBJ1-2; D is ambiguous. Germline assignment: CDR1 ENHRY and CDR2 SYGVKD. V was shortened by 0 bases and J by 4 bases, with 18 bases between the two germline ends. CDR3 length: 17 amino acids.

This clone was seen a single time. The chain couples TRBV5-1 to TRBJ1-5, with D unresolved. The germline V gene has CDR1 SGHRS and CDR2 YFSETQ. CDR3 length equals 13 residues. V was clipped by 1 base and J by 7 bases, with 9 bases between them. The CDR3 here is CASSLLAGQPQHF. Written as DNA, the CDR3 is TGCGCCAGCAGCTTGTTGGCGGGCCAGCCCCAGCATTTT.

The chain employs TRBV11-2 and TRBJ2-7, with D possibly being TRBD1 (5 bases). CDR3 length equals 14 residues. V was clipped by 5 bases and J by 2 bases, with 13 bases between them. Germline CDR1 and CDR2: SGHAT and FQNNGV. The CDR3 nucleotides read TGTGCCAGCAGCACTGGGGCAGGGACCTACGAGCAGTACTTC. As protein: CASSTGAGTYEQYF.

This clone has a single count. The chain combines TRBV4-1 with TRBJ2-4; D might be TRBD1 (5 bases). V was shortened by 0 bases and J by 6 bases, with 15 bases between the two germline ends. The CDR3 is 16 residues long. The germline gives CDR1 MGHRA, CDR2 YSYEKL. The CDR3 DNA reads TGCGCCAGCAGCCAAGAGATAGGGCAGGGATTAAACATTCAGTACTTC. Amino acid sequence: CASSQEIGQGLNIQYF.

The chain couples TRBV6-6 to TRBJ2-7; 9 bases agree with TRBD1. CDR3 length: 14 residues. CDR1 is MNHNY and CDR2 is SVGAGI in the germline V gene (reference sequence). The J segment lost 1 base and the V segment lost 6 bases, leaving 4 bases of the junction unmatched. This chain's CDR3 is CASSPGTGSYEQYF. For the CDR3, the DNA is TGTGCCAGCAGCCCCGGGACAGGGTCCTACGAGCAGTACTTC.

J is TRBJ1-4 and V is TRBV19; perhaps TRBD1 as D (5 bases). The V gene's germline CDR1 is LNHDA and CDR2 SQIVND (reference sequence). CDR3 length: 16 amino acids. Trimming took off 0 bases at V and 1 base at J, with 9 bases between the two ends. The CDR3 DNA reads TGTGCCAGTAGTATAGATGGTGGGGGAACTAATGAAAAACTGTTTTTT. Its protein product is CASSIDGGGTNEKLFF.

This chain uses TRBV7-9 with TRBJ1-2, with D tentatively TRBD1 (5 bases). The CDR3 length is 14 residues. V was cut by 1 base and J by 9 bases, with 15 bases left in between. Germline-derived CDR1 and CDR2 are SEHNR and FQNEAQ (reference sequence). The CDR3 spells CASSLGRVDSSYTF. For the CDR3, the DNA is TGTGCCAGCAGCTTAGGTAGGGTCGACAGCAGCTACACCTTC.

A word on this clone: Other DNA sequences in the sample encode the same CDR3. This sequence joins TRBV30 and TRBJ2-7; D is perhaps TRBD1 (5 bases). CDR3 size: 12 residues. The ends were cut back, 2 bases at V and 4 bases at J, with 9 bases in the middle. Germline values: CDR1 GTSNPN, CDR2 SVGIG (reference sequence). In nucleotides, the CDR3 is TGTGCCTGGAGTCCGTCAGGGTACGAGCAGTACTTC. This translates into CAWSPSGYEQYF.

This chain links TRBV6-5 with TRBJ2-5; D is perhaps TRBD1 or TRBD2 (5 bases each). V was shortened by 5 bases and J by 3 bases, with 13 bases between the two germline ends. The CDR3 runs to 14 residues. Germline V lookup: CDR1 MNHEY, CDR2 SVGAGI. CDR3 protein: CASSVNRGEETQYF. CDR3 DNA sequence: TGTGCCAGCAGTGTGAACAGAGGGGAAGAGACCCAGTACTTC.

V and J are TRBV5-3 and TRBJ2-7; D is ambiguous. TRBV5-3 is an ORF, and what it does is uncertain. V lost 2 bases to trimming and J lost 1 base, with 16 bases between them. The CDR3 has 16 amino acids. The CDR3 DNA reads TGTGCCAGAAGCTTAGGAGTAGGCTCCTGGTCCTACGAGCAGTACTTC. Protein product: CARSLGVGSWSYEQYF.

The CDR3 reads CASSPFPATSAYEQYF. The CDR3, as DNA: TGTGCCAGCAGCCCTTTTCCAGCGACCTCCGCCTACGAGCAGTACTTC. V and J are TRBV14 and TRBJ2-7; D ambiguous. This CDR3 has 16 amino acids. Trimming removed 4 bases at V and 2 bases at J, with 18 bases between. Germline values: CDR1 SGHDN, CDR2 FVKESK.